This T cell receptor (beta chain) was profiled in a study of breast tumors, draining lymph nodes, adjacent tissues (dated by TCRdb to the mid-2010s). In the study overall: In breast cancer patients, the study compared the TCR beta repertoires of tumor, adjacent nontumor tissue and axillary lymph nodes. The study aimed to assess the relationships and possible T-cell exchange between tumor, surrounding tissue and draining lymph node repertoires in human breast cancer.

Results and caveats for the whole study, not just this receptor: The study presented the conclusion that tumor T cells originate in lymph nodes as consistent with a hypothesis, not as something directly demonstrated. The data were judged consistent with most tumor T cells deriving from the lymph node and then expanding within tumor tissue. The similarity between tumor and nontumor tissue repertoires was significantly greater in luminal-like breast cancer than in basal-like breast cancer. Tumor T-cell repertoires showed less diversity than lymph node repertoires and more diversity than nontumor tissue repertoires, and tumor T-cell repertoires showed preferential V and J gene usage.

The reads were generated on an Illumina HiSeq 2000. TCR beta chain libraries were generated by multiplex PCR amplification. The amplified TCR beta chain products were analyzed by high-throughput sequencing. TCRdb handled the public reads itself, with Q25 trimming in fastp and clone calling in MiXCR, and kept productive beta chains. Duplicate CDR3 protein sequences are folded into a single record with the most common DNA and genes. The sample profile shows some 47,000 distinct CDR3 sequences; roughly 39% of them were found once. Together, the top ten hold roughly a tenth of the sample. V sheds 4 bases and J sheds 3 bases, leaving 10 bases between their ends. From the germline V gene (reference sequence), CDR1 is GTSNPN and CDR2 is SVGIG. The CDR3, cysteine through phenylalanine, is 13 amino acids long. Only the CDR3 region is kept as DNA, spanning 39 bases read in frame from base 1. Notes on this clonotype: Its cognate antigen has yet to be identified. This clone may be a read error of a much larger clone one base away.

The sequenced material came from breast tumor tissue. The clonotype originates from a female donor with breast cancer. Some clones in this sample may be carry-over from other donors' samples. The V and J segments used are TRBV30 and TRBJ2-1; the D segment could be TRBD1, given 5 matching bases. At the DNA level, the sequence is TGTGCCTGGATGCCCCAGGGCTACAATGAGCAGTTCTTC. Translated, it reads CAWMPQGYNEQFF.